The rows below give T cell receptor beta chains drawn from one sample of a study of cytomegalovirus exposure and HLA in healthy donors. The table came from immunoSEQ multiplex PCR; TCRdb's copy has only in-frame clones and leaves some out. The data show 150,000 to 200,000 clones, 60% to 80% seen once. Source material: PBMCs. The receptors were gathered from a female donor in good health and CMV-seronegative. The CDR3 runs from the conserved cysteine through the conserved F or W. The order of the fields is J gene, V gene, D gene, clone size, CDR3 protein, CDR3 DNA. The D gene is left open where the match is weak. A row's size may be missing; if present it is once, few, many or a size class.

j_gene: TRBJ1-6; v_gene: TRBV2; d_gene: -; abundance: -; CDR3aa: CASVSRGDSPLHF; CDR3nt: TGTGCCTCTGTTTCCCGAGGCGATTCACCCCTCCACTTT
j_gene: TRBJ2-7; v_gene: TRBV19; d_gene: TRBD2; abundance: -; CDR3aa: CASSLAGENSYEQYF; CDR3nt: TGTGCTAGTAGTCTAGCGGGGGAAAACTCCTACGAGCAGTACTTC
j_gene: TRBJ2-5; v_gene: TRBV4-1; d_gene: TRBD2; abundance: -; CDR3aa: CASSPTTSVNQETQYF; CDR3nt: TGCGCCAGCAGCCCAACGACTAGCGTGAACCAAGAGACCCAGTACTTC
j_gene: TRBJ1-2; v_gene: TRBV30; d_gene: -; abundance: few; CDR3aa: CAWGQLTNYGYTF; CDR3nt: TGTGCCTGGGGACAGTTAACTAACTATGGCTACACCTTC
j_gene: TRBJ1-2; v_gene: TRBV5-6; d_gene: TRBD1; abundance: -; CDR3aa: CASSVGQGSINYGYTF; CDR3nt: TGTGCCAGCAGCGTAGGACAGGGTTCGATTAACTATGGCTACACCTTC
j_gene: TRBJ2-1; v_gene: TRBV11-3; d_gene: TRBD1; abundance: -; CDR3aa: CASSPRDRGNEQFF; CDR3nt: TGTGCCAGCAGCCCGCGGGACAGGGGCAATGAGCAGTTCTTC
j_gene: TRBJ2-7; v_gene: TRBV5-6; d_gene: TRBD1; abundance: -; CDR3aa: CASSPLTGTSHEQYF; CDR3nt: TGTGCCAGCAGCCCCCTGACAGGGACGAGCCACGAGCAGTACTTC
j_gene: TRBJ1-5; v_gene: TRBV5-1; d_gene: -; abundance: -; CDR3aa: CASSLGDRFNQPQHF; CDR3nt: TGCGCCAGCAGCTTGGGTGACAGGTTTAATCAGCCCCAGCATTTT
j_gene: TRBJ1-6; v_gene: TRBV30; d_gene: TRBD1; abundance: once; CDR3aa: CAWSWTGLYNSPLHF; CDR3nt: TGTGCCTGGAGTTGGACAGGGCTTTATAATTCACCCCTCCACTTT
j_gene: TRBJ2-7; v_gene: TRBV4-1; d_gene: -; abundance: -; CDR3aa: CASSQDWIAPYEQYF; CDR3nt: TGCGCCAGCAGCCAAGATTGGATAGCTCCCTACGAGCAGTACTTC
j_gene: TRBJ1-1; v_gene: TRBV6-1; d_gene: TRBD1; abundance: -; CDR3aa: CARDRETEAFF; CDR3nt: TGTGCCAGGGACAGGGAGACTGAAGCTTTCTTT
j_gene: TRBJ2-7; v_gene: TRBV7-9; d_gene: TRBD1; abundance: -; CDR3aa: CASSPGTGAGNEQYF; CDR3nt: TGTGCCAGCAGCCCCGGGACAGGGGCCGGGAACGAGCAGTACTTC